The T cell receptor (beta chain) under discussion was sequenced for a study of blood T cell repertoires in COVID-19. Germline V gene data show CDR1 as SGHTA and CDR2 as FQGNSA. The CDR3 loop spans 15 amino acids. The ends were cut back, 5 bases at V and 4 bases at J, with 17 bases in the middle. Sequencing used immunoSEQ multiplex PCR; TCRdb keeps in-frame clones, though not all of them. This sample has some 380,000 clones, with more than 70% found just once. The TCR comes from a man aged 25-45 years who had recovered from COVID-19. The gene calls are TRBV7-2 and TRBJ1-2; D unclear. Sequenced input: PBMCs or T cells enriched from blood (not recorded which). The DNA of the CDR3 is TGTGCCAGCAGCACGTATAAAACAGTCGGCTATGGCTACACCTTC. This encodes CASSTYKTVGYGYTF.